This TCR beta chain was sequenced for a study of T cells after yellow fever vaccination. Study-level background: Preparing low-cell-number fractions relied on SMART-Seq v4 Ultra Low Input. Whole-study findings and limits: The presence of abundant clonotypes contaminating from the bulk population was possible in FACS-sorted repertoires. The secondary T-cell response peaked on day 5, not day 15, but was weaker.

A word on this clonotype: Its target is unknown.

The CDR3 is 12 residues long. Trimming stripped 1 base from V and 5 bases from J, with 7 bases between. Germline V gene sequence: CDR1 SGHRS, CDR2 YFSETQ. Generation of TCR cDNA used 5'RACE template switching (which added a universal primer site and UMIs). One entry per CDR3 protein results from TCRdb running MiXCR on the 5' RACE reads. The sample contains approximately 260,000 distinct CDR3 sequences, around 4.9% of which appear only once. The chain has TRBV5-1 and TRBJ2-7; D is uncertain. The source is a man younger than 35 who received the YFV17D yellow fever vaccine. The sample in question was CD4+ T cells sorted from PBMCs, obtained on the day of the yellow fever booster vaccination. CDR3 region: CASSLSHNEQYF. CDR3 coding DNA: TGCGCCAGCAGCTTGAGTCACAACGAGCAGTACTTC.